Listed here are 22 T cell receptor beta chains from one sample, sequenced in a study of patients with pleural tuberculosis. TCRdb used MiXCR to reprocess the reads, holding one entry per CDR3 protein. This table has under 65,000 distinct CDR3 sequences, around 6.7% appearing once. The origin of the receptors is a human donor with pleural tuberculosis.

This clonotype was recorded many times. This chain joins TRBV12-3 or TRBV12-4 and TRBJ1-1, with 9 nucleotides matching TRBD1. This CDR3 has 16 residues. The V gene end was trimmed by 6 bases and the J gene end by 6 bases; junction bases not matched to a gene: 14. CDR3 sequence (DNA): TGTGCCAGCAGAACGGGACAGGGTAAATTGAGCGCTGAAGCTTTCTTT. Translated: CASRTGQGKLSAEAFF.

This clonotype was recorded many times. The chain is built from TRBV12-3 or TRBV12-4 and TRBJ2-1, with 8 bases identical to TRBD2. V was pared by 5 bases and J by 8 bases, with 17 bases of the junction left unmatched. CDR3 length: 17 amino acids. CDR3 in DNA: TGTGCCAGCAGTCGTAGAGTAAGCGGGAGAACTACTCATGAGCAGTTCTTC. Amino acids: CASSRRVSGRTTHEQFF.

To note about this clonotype: It may be a read error: a sequence one base away is much more abundant. This chain joins TRBV12-3 or TRBV12-4 and TRBJ1-2, with a possible D match to TRBD1 (6 bases). The CDR3 sequence is 15 residues long. Trimming took 5 bases from V and 5 from J, leaving 18 bases between them. The CDR3 is CASSPGRGKGYGYTF. For the CDR3, the DNA is TGTGCCAGCAGTCCAGGCAGGGGTAAAGGATATGGCTACACCTTC.

This clonotype was seen ten or more times. V is TRBV21-1 and J is TRBJ1-3; TRBD1, the table's D call, lacks a check against the DNA. TRBV21-1 represents a pseudogene. This CDR3 has 16 amino acids. The CDR3 region is CASSKSPGFSGNTIYF. The CDR3 coding sequence is TGTGCCAGCAGCAAGTCCCCAGGTTTCTCTGGAAACACCATATATTTT.

This clonotype was seen repeatedly, ten times or more. This chain links TRBV19 with TRBJ1-5; 7 bases align to TRBD1. The CDR3 is made up of 15 amino acids. J was trimmed by 8 bases and V by 5 bases; bases with no gene match: 12. The germline V gene has CDR1 LNHDA and CDR2 SQIVND (reference sequence). The CDR3 here is CASSPWGTAREPQHF. The CDR3 DNA reads TGTGCCAGTAGTCCATGGGGGACAGCAAGGGAGCCCCAGCATTTT.

This clonotype came up many times. The J gene is TRBJ2-1, the V gene TRBV11-2; D unresolved. Trimming took off 1 base at V and 0 bases at J, with 10 bases between the two ends. Germline-derived CDR1 and CDR2 are SGHAT and FQNNGV. CDR3 length: 16 residues. In DNA, the CDR3 is TGTGCCAGCAGCTTAGTTCGCTCGAGCTCCTACAATGAGCAGTTCTTC. Amino acid sequence: CASSLVRSSSYNEQFF.

This clonotype was detected a few times. The chain employs TRBV12-3 or TRBV12-4 and TRBJ2-4; 7 positions agree with TRBD2. After removal of 3 bases from V and 8 bases from J, the junction contained 7 bases not matched to a gene. This CDR3 region has 14 residues. CDR3 sequence (DNA): TGTGCCAGCAGTTTCGGCGGGAGTGGGGACATTCAGTACTTC. Its translation is CASSFGGSGDIQYF.

The chain uses TRBV19 and TRBJ2-5; 7 nucleotides agree with TRBD2. The V gene end was trimmed by 5 bases and the J gene end by 4 bases; junction bases not matched to a gene: 7. The CDR3 covers 14 residues. Germline CDR1 reads LNHDA; CDR2 reads SQIVND (reference sequence). The CDR3 sequence: CASSLRERGETQYF. As DNA, the CDR3 is TGTGCCAGTAGTTTGCGGGAGAGGGGAGAGACCCAGTACTTC.

This clonotype appeared many times. The V call is TRBV28, the J call TRBJ2-3, with D maybe TRBD2 (6 bases). CDR1 is MDHEN, CDR2 SYDVKM, per germline. The length of the CDR3 is 13 residues. V dropped 4 bases and J dropped 4 bases, with 9 bases sitting between them. CDR3 bases: TGTGCCAGCAGTTCCCCGGGGGCAGATACGCAGTATTTT. It translates to CASSSPGADTQYF.

This clonotype has ten or more counts. The chain recombines TRBV25-1 with TRBJ2-1, with D unclear. V lost 4 bases and J 5 bases, leaving 9 bases between the germline ends. CDR1 and CDR2 (germline): MGHDK, SYGVNS. There are 13 residues in the CDR3. Here the CDR3 reads CASSASDNNEQFF. The CDR3 DNA reads TGTGCCAGCAGTGCAAGCGATAACAATGAGCAGTTCTTC.

Ten or more counts support this clonotype. The rearrangement uses TRBV6-1 and TRBJ2-7; 11 bases are shared with TRBD1. Per germline, CDR1 MNHNS and CDR2 SASEGT. The CDR3 sequence is 14 residues long. Germline trimming cut 7 bases from V and 0 bases from J; bases unmatched to any gene: 2. CDR3 residues: CASTGTGGSYEQYV. The CDR3 nucleotides are TGTGCCAGCACCGGGACAGGGGGCTCCTACGAGCAGTACGTC.

This clonotype was seen repeatedly, ten times or more. The chain couples TRBV20-1 to TRBJ1-2; 9 bases align to TRBD1. Germline assignment: CDR1 DFQATT and CDR2 SNEGSKA (reference sequence). This CDR3 spans 13 amino acids. The trim removed 4 bases at V and 8 bases at J, leaving 8 bases unmatched. The CDR3 loop is CSAKGQGGEGYTF. DNA for the CDR3: TGCAGTGCTAAGGGACAGGGTGGAGAGGGCTACACCTTC.

On this clonotype: A read error may be the cause here, since a much bigger clone is one base away. The chain joins TRBV11-1 to TRBJ2-3; possible D gene TRBD1, 5 bases. This CDR3 is 15 amino acids long. Per the germline V gene, CDR1 is SGHAT and CDR2 is FQDESV (reference sequence). CDR3: CASSLVGLSTGTQYF. The CDR3 DNA is TGTGCCAGCAGCTTAGTAGGCCTCAGCACAGGTACGCAGTATTTT.

In this sample, this clonotype turned up many times. The gene calls are TRBV20-1 and TRBJ2-5; 15 bases map to TRBD2. Germline lookup yields CDR1 DFQATT and CDR2 SNEGSKA (reference sequence). The CDR3 covers 15 residues. Unmatched junction bases numbered 4, after V lost 4 bases and J lost 4 bases. CDR3 residues: CSANSGLAGGETQYF. In DNA form, the CDR3 reads TGCAGTGCTAACTCGGGACTAGCGGGAGGAGAGACCCAGTACTTC.

This clonotype came up a few times. This chain uses TRBV5-1 with TRBJ1-4; TRBD1 aligns across 7 bases. V shed 6 bases, J shed 5 bases, and the junction held 10 bases outside the gene matches. There are 15 residues in the CDR3. Germline assignment: CDR1 SGHRS and CDR2 YFSETQ. The DNA of the CDR3 is TGCGCCAGCAAAACAGACAGGGTGGAGAATGAAAAACTGTTTTTT. Amino acids: CASKTDRVENEKLFF.

A few counts support this clonotype. This chain uses TRBV12-5 with TRBJ1-3; D unclear. CDR1 and CDR2 from the germline V gene are LGHNT and FRNRAP. The CDR3 extends over 12 amino acids. Trimming pared 5 bases from V and 7 bases from J, leaving 9 bases between. The CDR3 spells CASGLHSNTIYF. CDR3 nucleotides: TGTGCTAGTGGTCTCCATTCCAACACCATATATTTT.

In its sample, this clonotype was seen many times. The chain carries TRBV6-1 and TRBJ2-1; unclear D gene. The germline CDR1 and CDR2 sequences are MNHNS and SASEGT. Between the trimmed V and J ends, which lost 0 bases and 6 bases, there was a span of 9 bases. The CDR3 consists of 14 residues. CDR3 DNA sequence: TGTGCCAGCAGTGAAGCGGGATCTGGCAATGAGCAGTTCTTC. Protein product: CASSEAGSGNEQFF.

This clonotype has ten or more counts. V gene TRBV12-3 or TRBV12-4 combines with J gene TRBJ2-1, with TRBD1 as a possible D gene (6 bases). With 4 bases removed from V and 9 bases from J, the gap between germline ends came to 25 bases. The CDR3 is 17 residues long. The CDR3 DNA follows: TGTGCCAGCAGTTCCCCCATTCGTCCAGGGGACGTTCGTGAGCAGTTCTTC. Translation: CASSSPIRPGDVREQFF.

There are a few counts of this clonotype. The V and J genes are TRBV2 and TRBJ2-3; TRBD1 matches 8 bases. V shed 2 bases, J shed 2 bases, and the junction held 6 bases outside the gene matches. The V gene's germline CDR1 is SNHLY and CDR2 FYNNEI. The CDR3 loop spans 16 amino acids. The CDR3 protein is CASSEFARGPTDTQYF. CDR3 DNA: TGTGCCAGCAGTGAATTCGCCAGGGGGCCCACAGATACGCAGTATTTT.

This clonotype was seen repeatedly, ten times or more. The V gene is TRBV11-2, the J gene TRBJ1-3; D uncertain. The CDR3 has 14 residues. Germline loops: CDR1 SGHAT, CDR2 FQNNGV. Trimming removed 5 bases at V and 0 bases at J, with 8 bases between. CDR3 bases: TGTGCCAGCAGCCCGCGGTACTCTGGAAACACCATATATTTT. Its protein is CASSPRYSGNTIYF.

This clonotype was detected many times. The genes are TRBV27 and TRBJ2-7; D may be TRBD2 (6 bases). Trimming took 3 bases from V and 4 from J, leaving 13 bases between them. Germline loops: CDR1 MNHEY, CDR2 SMNVEV (reference sequence). This CDR3 is built from 14 residues. The CDR3 is CASSFGGMSYEQYF. CDR3 nucleotides: TGTGCCAGCAGTTTTGGAGGGATGTCGTACGAGCAGTACTTC.

There are many counts of this clonotype. J is TRBJ1-5 and V is TRBV7-2, with D uncertain. The germline V and J ends were trimmed by 0 bases and 9 bases, with 9 bases remaining between them. The CDR3 is 13 residues long. The germline CDR1 and CDR2 sequences are SGHTA and FQGNSA. CDR3 nucleotide sequence: TGTGCCAGCAGCTTAGCGCTAGTCAGGCCCCAGCATTTT. Translated: CASSLALVRPQHF.